The 8 T cell receptor beta chains below all came from one sample that was sequenced in a study of cytomegalovirus exposure and HLA in healthy donors. The PCR used 60 Vbeta and 13 Jbeta primers. Assay: immunoSEQ multiplex PCR; the TCRdb copy retains only in-frame clones and omits some. The sample consists of over 90,000 clones, around three quarters of them appearing once. What was sequenced was PBMCs. Receptors were obtained from a woman between 18 and 30 years old in good health and CMV-seropositive.

V gene TRBV6-1 combines with J gene TRBJ2-1; 7 positions agree with TRBD2. From germline, CDR1 is MNHNS and CDR2 SASEGT. With 6 bases clipped from V and 4 bases from J, the junction kept 9 bases outside the gene matches. The CDR3 has 15 residues. The DNA of the CDR3 is TGTGCCAGCAGCCACTACAGCGGGGAATACAATGAGCAGTTCTTC. It encodes CASSHYSGEYNEQFF.

This chain connects TRBV4-3 to TRBJ2-3; 8 bases are a match to TRBD1. J was trimmed by 1 base and V by 4 bases; bases with no gene match: 4. CDR3 length equals 15 residues. Germline CDR1 is LGHNA and CDR2 is YSLEER. The CDR3 reads CASSLGQGGTDTQYF. As DNA, the CDR3 is TGCGCCAGCAGCCTAGGACAGGGAGGCACAGATACGCAGTATTTT.

This chain links TRBV7-9 with TRBJ2-5, with D hard to call. The CDR3 loop spans 12 amino acids. CDR1 is SEHNR, CDR2 FQNEAQ, per germline (reference sequence). Deletions cut 5 bases from V and 5 bases from J, with 9 bases between. The CDR3 here is CASSRIGETQYF. The CDR3, as DNA: TGTGCCAGCAGCCGCATCGGGGAGACCCAGTACTTC. Drawing the rest from reference TRBV7-9 and TRBJ2-5, the complete variable domain is DTGVSQNPRHKITKRGQNVTFRCDPISEHNRLYWYRQTLGQGPEFLTYFQNEAQLEKSRLLSDRFSAERPKGSFSTLEIQRTEQGDSAMYLCASSRIGETQYFGPGTRLLVL.

The CDR3 loop reads CAIKQGAREGTEAFF. Written as DNA, the CDR3 is TGTGCCATCAAGCAGGGGGCGCGAGAGGGCACTGAAGCTTTCTTT. The rearrangement links TRBV10-3 to TRBJ1-1; the match to TRBD1 covers 8 bases. The CDR3 has 15 amino acids. Trimming cost V 7 bases and J 4 bases; bases outside gene matches: 11. Per the germline V gene, CDR1 is ENHRY and CDR2 is SYGVKD.

The chain combines TRBV2 with TRBJ2-2, with a weak D call TRBD1 (5 bases). The CDR3 runs 15 residues. Looked up from germline, CDR1 is SNHLY and CDR2 is FYNNEI. V lost 5 bases, J lost 0 bases, and 10 bases lay in between. The CDR3 region has the DNA TGTGCCAGCAGTCCGCAGGGCGCGAACACCGGGGAGCTGTTTTTT. Protein: CASSPQGANTGELFF.

The CDR3 here is CASSFRGFSSYNEQFF. The CDR3 nucleotides read TGTGCCAGCAGCTTCCGCGGCTTCAGCTCCTACAATGAGCAGTTCTTC. This chain uses TRBV11-1 with TRBJ2-1; D remains unclear. The germline V gene has CDR1 SGHAT and CDR2 FQDESV (reference sequence). Trimming took 3 bases from V and 0 from J, leaving 12 bases between them. The CDR3 spans 16 residues. The entire variable domain, with the rest obtained from reference TRBV11-1 and TRBJ2-1, is as follows: EAEVAQSPRYKITEKSQAVAFWCDPISGHATLYWYRQILGQGPELLVQFQDESVVDDSQLPKDRFSAERLKGVDSTLKIQPAELGDSAMYLCASSFRGFSSYNEQFFGPGTRLTVL.

This rearrangement joins TRBV7-8 to TRBJ1-2; a weak D match, TRBD1 (6 bases). The V end lost 5 bases, the J end lost 5 bases, and 27 bases lay between the germline ends. The germline CDR1 and CDR2 sequences are SGHVS and FQNEAQ. This CDR3 contains 18 residues. The CDR3 sequence: CASSPTGGARHLEYGYTF. The CDR3 DNA reads as TGTGCCAGCAGCCCCACCGGGGGGGCGCGACATCTAGAATATGGCTACACCTTC.

This clone was detected once. The V call is TRBV27, the J call TRBJ1-2; 7 bases are a match to TRBD1. The CDR3 has 14 residues. CDR1 MNHEY and CDR2 SMNVEV come from the germline V gene (reference sequence). The trim removed 5 bases at V and 4 bases at J, leaving 7 bases unmatched. The CDR3 DNA reads as TGTGCCAGCAGTCTCCGCGGGACAGTCTATGGCTACACCTTC. It translates to CASSLRGTVYGYTF.